The TCR beta chain under discussion was sequenced for a study of blood T cell repertoires in COVID-19. Study information: Nucleic acid was either cDNA or gDNA, and it came from T cells, B-cell-depleted T cells, or PBMCs.

The germline V gene has CDR1 SGHRS and CDR2 YFSETQ. With 2 bases removed from V and 9 bases from J, the gap between germline ends came to 14 bases. CDR3 length: 13 amino acids. Original processing notes: Amplifying reference gene primers gave estimates of nucleated cell counts. The table came from immunoSEQ multiplex PCR; TCRdb's copy has only in-frame clones and leaves some out. That table gives V, J and clone size, and the DNA gave D and trimming. The sample holds 310,000 or so clones, 75% to 90% seen once. Sample: peripheral blood. This clonotype originated in a woman in her forties or fifties who had recovered from COVID-19. The genes are TRBV5-1 and TRBJ1-2, with D maybe TRBD1 (5 bases). The CDR3 protein is CASSFDSLARYTF. As DNA, the CDR3 is TGCGCCAGCAGCTTCGACAGCCTCGCGCGCTACACCTTC.